This T cell receptor (beta chain) was identified during a study of blood T cell repertoires in COVID-19. About the study: Whether acute or convalescent, the COVID-19 samples came from the United States, Italy and Spain.

Participants were placed into cohorts based on the clinical history they reported. Clones were read by immunoSEQ multiplex PCR, and TCRdb kept only the in-frame ones, dropping some. The table shows roughly 290,000 clones, with around 86% occurring only once. The sample taken for sequencing was PBMCs or T cells enriched from blood (not recorded which). The receptor was derived from a woman aged 40 to 49 who had recovered from COVID-19.

The chain's CDR3 is CASSPLFDRYTEAFF. The CDR3, as DNA: TGTGCCAGCAGCCCGTTGTTCGACAGATACACTGAAGCTTTCTTT. The chain links TRBV3-1 (or the pseudogene TRBV3-2) to TRBJ1-1, with D possibly being TRBD1 (5 bases). V was cut by 4 bases and J by 3 bases, with 15 bases left in between. The length of the CDR3 is 15 residues. Germline V CDR1 and CDR2: LGHDT, YNNKEL (reference sequence).